The subject of this entry is one TCR beta chain. What it recognizes is unknown. This record belongs to a study of T cells after yellow fever vaccination. Findings and caveats of the study: Clones from primary vaccination mostly reappeared after the booster (approximately 95% CD4, around 90% CD8).

The CDR3 is 16 residues long. Trimming took off 1 base at V and 5 bases at J, with 17 bases between the two ends. Germline V lookup: CDR1 DFQATT, CDR2 SNEGSKA (reference sequence). 5'RACE template switching added a universal primer site and UMIs to TCR cDNA. Using its own MiXCR run on the 5' RACE reads, TCRdb lists one record per CDR3 protein. The top ten hold approximately 15% of the sample, which has under 550,000 distinct CDR3 sequences, about a fifth seen once. This rearrangement joins TRBV20-1 to TRBJ2-2, with D perhaps matching TRBD2 (6 bases). The TCR sequence derives from a man between 18 and 29 years old who received the YFV17D yellow fever vaccine. This sample comprised PBMCs, obtained roughly 23 days after the first yellow fever vaccination. CDR3 region: CSARAVRTGGTGELFF. The CDR3 region has the DNA TGCAGTGCTAGAGCGGTTCGGACCGGAGGGACCGGGGAGCTGTTTTTT.